The rows below give T cell receptor beta chains drawn from one sample of a study of blood T cells in healthy people across ages. TCRdb independently ran MiXCR on the 5' RACE reads; one entry per CDR3 protein. Of over 1.5 million distinct CDR3 sequences detected, roughly 50% appear once; the ten largest clones hold approximately 2.1%. The sequenced sample consisted of blood. The source is a woman aged 40 to 50 in good health. The CDR3 runs from the conserved cysteine through the conserved F or W. A D gene is named only where the DNA matches it firmly. Clone size is given for some rows only: seen once, a few or many times, or a class if the clone is expanded.

NA,14,NA,TRBJ2-7,TRBV4-3,CASGQGRSSYEQYF,TGCGCCAGCGGCCAAGGGCGGTCCTCCTACGAGCAGTACTTC
NA,11,NA,TRBJ1-2,TRBV20-1,CSVLERYGYTF,TGCAGTGTATTGGAGCGGTATGGCTACACCTTC
NA,13,NA,TRBJ1-1,TRBV12-3/TRBV12-4,CASSPLQGAEAFF,TGTGCCAGCAGTCCCCTCCAGGGTGCTGAAGCTTTCTTT
NA,13,NA,TRBJ2-7,TRBV7-2,CASSGEGLTEQYF,TGTGCCAGCAGCGGAGAGGGTTTAACAGAACAGTACTTC
TRBD2,14,NA,TRBJ2-1,TRBV20-1,CSAAGGGSYNEQFF,TGCAGTGCCGCGGGGGGGGGCTCCTACAATGAGCAGTTCTTC
TRBD1,15,NA,TRBJ2-5,TRBV18,CASSPSRDRVNEQYF,TGTGCCAGCTCACCTTCCCGGGACAGGGTCAATGAGCAGTACTTC
TRBD1,14,NA,TRBJ2-7,TRBV6-2/TRBV6-3,CASSRLGQGYEQYF,TGTGCCAGCAGCCGTCTCGGACAGGGCTACGAGCAGTACTTC
NA,16,once,TRBJ2-1,TRBV5-1,CASSLVQGAIYNEQFF,TGCGCCAGCAGCTTGGTACAGGGAGCGATTTACAATGAGCAGTTCTTC
NA,12,NA,TRBJ1-1,TRBV7-2,CASSSGWIEAFF,TGTGCCAGCAGCTCTGGATGGATTGAAGCTTTCTTT
NA,17,NA,TRBJ2-5,TRBV3-1,CASSQERGSEFQETQYF,TGTGCCAGCAGCCAAGAACGCGGTAGCGAGTTCCAAGAGACCCAGTACTTC
NA,14,NA,TRBJ2-2,TRBV28,CASIGATNTGELFF,TGTGCCAGCATCGGGGCCACCAACACCGGGGAGCTGTTTTTT
TRBD1,13,few,TRBJ2-7,TRBV6-5,CASRLTGGYEQYF,TGTGCCAGCAGGCTGACAGGGGGTTACGAGCAGTACTTC
NA,13,NA,TRBJ1-2,TRBV28,CASSSPARYGYTF,TGTGCCAGCAGTTCACCGGCCCGGTATGGCTACACCTTC
NA,10,NA,TRBJ1-2,TRBV9,CASSGWDYTF,TGTGCCAGCAGCGGATGGGACTACACCTTC
NA,15,once,TRBJ2-5,TRBV11-2,CASSPKGIFGETQYF,TGTGCCAGCAGCCCAAAAGGGATTTTCGGAGAGACCCAGTACTTC
NA,14,NA,TRBJ2-5,TRBV4-3,CASSRGVNRETQYF,TGCGCCAGCAGCCGAGGGGTTAACAGGGAGACCCAGTACTTC
NA,18,few,TRBJ1-4,TRBV24-1,CATSDPTGTPEESEKLFF,TGTGCCACCAGTGACCCTACCGGGACCCCGGAAGAAAGTGAAAAACTGTTTTTT
NA,14,NA,TRBJ2-7,TRBV2,CASRAEPESYEQYF,TGTGCCAGCAGAGCAGAACCTGAATCCTACGAGCAGTACTTC
TRBD1,14,once,TRBJ1-1,TRBV6-5,CATSTGFGNTEAFF,TGTGCCACTTCGACAGGGTTTGGGAACACTGAAGCTTTCTTT
NA,14,NA,TRBJ1-5,TRBV27,CASSPGTFYQPQHF,TGTGCCAGCAGTCCTGGGACGTTTTATCAGCCCCAGCATTTT
TRBD2,16,few,TRBJ2-1,TRBV5-1,CASSIPSGGPYNEQFF,TGCGCCAGCAGCATCCCCAGCGGGGGACCCTACAATGAGCAGTTCTTC
NA,13,NA,TRBJ2-7,TRBV10-3,CASSETGAQEQYF,TGTGCCAGCAGTGAGACCGGCGCCCAGGAGCAGTACTTC
NA,15,NA,TRBJ2-5,TRBV27,CASSPRGRGSETQYF,TGTGCCAGCAGTCCGCGGGGCAGGGGTTCGGAGACCCAGTACTTC
NA,14,NA,TRBJ2-7,TRBV27,CASSPAGTRAEQYF,TGTGCCAGCAGCCCGGCCGGGACAAGGGCCGAGCAGTACTTC
NA,13,NA,TRBJ1-1,TRBV20-1,CSAYPAGRSEAFF,TGCAGTGCTTACCCGGCCGGCCGTTCTGAAGCTTTCTTT
TRBD2,14,NA,TRBJ2-7,TRBV27,CTSSLTSGGYEQYF,TGTACCAGCAGCCTAACTAGCGGGGGTTACGAGCAGTACTTC
TRBD2,15,NA,TRBJ2-5,TRBV20-1,CSAGDERGNQETQYF,TGCAGTGCTGGCGACGAGCGGGGAAACCAAGAGACCCAGTACTTC
TRBD1,15,few,TRBJ2-1,TRBV12-3/TRBV12-4,CASSETGGGYNEQFF,TGTGCCAGCAGTGAGACAGGGGGTGGTTACAATGAGCAGTTCTTC
NA,13,NA,TRBJ1-1,TRBV12-3/TRBV12-4,CASTVGLNTEAFF,TGTGCCAGCACCGTGGGCTTGAACACTGAAGCTTTCTTT
TRBD2,15,NA,TRBJ2-7,TRBV29-1,CSVTGLAGGTYEQYF,TGCAGCGTTACGGGACTAGCGGGAGGCACCTACGAGCAGTACTTC
NA,12,once,TRBJ1-2,TRBV15,CATSSRLGGYTF,TGTGCCACCAGCAGCCGCTTGGGGGGCTACACCTTC
TRBD2,15,few,TRBJ2-5,TRBV6-2/TRBV6-3,CASSYLGTTQETQYF,TGTGCCAGCAGTTACTTGGGGACTACCCAAGAGACCCAGTACTTC
NA,14,NA,TRBJ1-5,TRBV5-6,CASSLIGDNQPQHF,TGTGCCAGCAGCTTGATAGGGGATAATCAGCCCCAGCATTTT